This TCR beta chain was sequenced in a study of beta chain features in type 1 diabetes. Findings and limits, study-wide: A moderate, significant TCRB CDR3 shortening appeared in type 1 diabetes across four CD4+ subsets. Patients and controls would share equally any PCR tilt toward shorter templates.

Expressed TCRB transcripts were sequenced because the isolated RNA had all been reverse transcribed beforehand. Using immunoSEQ multiplex PCR, the repertoire was profiled, and TCRdb retains in-frame clones only, with some absent. The table includes a few hundred thousand clones, 16% detected once. Regarding this clone: The antigen remains undetermined.

Per the germline V gene, CDR1 is KGHSH and CDR2 is LQKENI. The CDR3 runs 12 residues. V lost 2 bases to trimming and J lost 4 bases, with 5 bases between them. CD45RO/CCR7/CD25/CD127/CD95/CD27 staining was used to isolate CD4+ naive, central memory, regulatory and stem cell-like memory cells by sorting. The clonotype comes from a man in his thirties or forties with type 1 diabetes. What was sequenced was naive CD4+ T cells from blood. The V call is TRBV18, the J call TRBJ2-5; no firm D call. The CDR3 DNA follows: TGTGCCAGCTCACCAGATCGAGAGACCCAGTACTTC. It yields the protein CASSPDRETQYF. The full variable domain, in which reference TRBV18 and TRBJ2-5 provide the parts outside the CDR3, is NAGVMQNPRHLVRRRGQEARLRCSPMKGHSHVYWYRQLPEEGLKFMVYLQKENIIDESGMPKERFSAEFPKEGPSILRIQQVVRGDSAAYFCASSPDRETQYFGPGTRLLVL.